These 5 T cell receptor beta chains originate from one sample sequenced in a study of cytomegalovirus exposure and HLA in healthy donors. Generated by immunoSEQ multiplex PCR, the TCRdb table keeps only in-frame clones and is missing some. Of over 250,000 clones in the sample, 65% to 90% are singletons; the top ten hold less than 1.2%. Material for sequencing was PBMCs. The receptors shown here come from a woman aged 18-29 years in good health and CMV-seronegative.

Worth noting for this clone: At one end, the junction sequence differs from germline, possibly due to a read error. The genes are TRBV2 and TRBJ2-5, with TRBD2 matching over 9 bases. The CDR3 loop spans 19 amino acids. CDR1 is SNHLY, CDR2 FYNNEI, per germline. CDR3 nucleotide sequence: TGTGCCAGTAGTGAACCCCTTCAGATGGCGGGGGGGATTCAAGAGACCCAGTACTTC. Translated, it gives CASSEPLQMAGGIQETQYF.

The V call is TRBV4-3, the J call TRBJ2-3; D gene uncertain. Germline CDR1 reads LGHNA; CDR2 reads YSLEER. The ends were cut back, 0 bases at V and 3 bases at J, with 10 bases in the middle. The CDR3 runs 15 residues. The CDR3: CASSQDSYPTDTQYF. The CDR3 DNA sequence: TGCGCCAGCAGCCAAGATTCCTATCCGACAGATACGCAGTATTTT.

V usage is TRBV4-1 and J usage is TRBJ1-1; 9 bases are shared with TRBD1. This CDR3 is built from 12 residues. Unmatched junction bases numbered 2, after V lost 4 bases and J lost 8 bases. Germline assignment: CDR1 MGHRA and CDR2 YSYEKL. In DNA, the CDR3 is TGCGCCAGCAGCCGAGGACAGGGGGAAGCTTTCTTT. Translation: CASSRGQGEAFF.

The chain links TRBV28 to TRBJ1-1; 7 bases agree with TRBD1. The length of the CDR3 is 15 residues. J gave up 2 bases and V 7 bases, and 10 bases lay outside the gene matches. Germline V gene lookup returns CDR1 MDHEN and CDR2 SYDVKM. CDR3 protein: CASTPGDRPNTEAFF. In DNA, the CDR3 is TGTGCCAGCACCCCAGGGGACAGACCAAACACTGAAGCTTTCTTT.

The chain joins TRBV19 to TRBJ2-1, with TRBD1 as a possible D gene (5 bases). The CDR3 extends over 15 amino acids. Germline V lookup: CDR1 LNHDA, CDR2 SQIVND (reference sequence). Trimming stripped 3 bases from V and 7 bases from J, with 16 bases between. CDR3 sequence (DNA): TGTGCCAGTAGTATTAGTGGTCAGGGCGAGAATGAGCAGTTCTTC. It is translated as CASSISGQGENEQFF.